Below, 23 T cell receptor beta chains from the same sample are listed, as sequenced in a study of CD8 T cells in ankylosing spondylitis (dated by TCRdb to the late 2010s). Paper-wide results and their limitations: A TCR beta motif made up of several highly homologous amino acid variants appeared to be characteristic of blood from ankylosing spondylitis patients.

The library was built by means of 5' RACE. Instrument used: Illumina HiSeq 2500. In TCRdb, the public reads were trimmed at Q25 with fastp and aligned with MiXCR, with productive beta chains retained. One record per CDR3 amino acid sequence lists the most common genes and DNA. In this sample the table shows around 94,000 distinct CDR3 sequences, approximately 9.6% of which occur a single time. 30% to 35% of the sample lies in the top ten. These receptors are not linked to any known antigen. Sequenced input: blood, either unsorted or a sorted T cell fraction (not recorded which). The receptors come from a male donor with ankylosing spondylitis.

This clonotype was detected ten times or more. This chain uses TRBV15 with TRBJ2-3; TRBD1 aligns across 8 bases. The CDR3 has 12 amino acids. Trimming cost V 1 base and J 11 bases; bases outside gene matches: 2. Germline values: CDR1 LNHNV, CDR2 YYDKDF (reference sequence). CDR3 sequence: CATSRAGTGQYF. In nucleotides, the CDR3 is TGTGCCACCAGCAGAGCCGGGACAGGGCAGTATTTT.

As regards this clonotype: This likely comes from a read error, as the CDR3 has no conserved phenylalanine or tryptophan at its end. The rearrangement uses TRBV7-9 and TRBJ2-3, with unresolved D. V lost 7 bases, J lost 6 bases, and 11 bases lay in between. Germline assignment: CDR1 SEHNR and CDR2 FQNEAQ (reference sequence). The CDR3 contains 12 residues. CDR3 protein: CASTSPLDTQYI. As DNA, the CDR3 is TGTGCCAGCACCTCTCCCCTGGATACGCAGTATATT.

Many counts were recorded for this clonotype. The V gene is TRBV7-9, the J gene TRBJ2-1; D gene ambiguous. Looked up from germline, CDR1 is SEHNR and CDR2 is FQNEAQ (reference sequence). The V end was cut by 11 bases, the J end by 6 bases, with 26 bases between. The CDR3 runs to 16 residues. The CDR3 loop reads CAQTAEASDLGNEQFF. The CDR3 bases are TGTGCCCAAACGGCCGAAGCGAGCGACCTAGGCAATGAGCAGTTCTTC.

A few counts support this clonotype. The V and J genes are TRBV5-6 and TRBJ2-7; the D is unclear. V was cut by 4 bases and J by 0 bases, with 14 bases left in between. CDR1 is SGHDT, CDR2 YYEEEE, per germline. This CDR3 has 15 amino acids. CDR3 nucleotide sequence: TGTGCCAGCAGCCTGAGCCTTGGCCCCTCCTACGAGCAGTACGTC. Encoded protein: CASSLSLGPSYEQYV.

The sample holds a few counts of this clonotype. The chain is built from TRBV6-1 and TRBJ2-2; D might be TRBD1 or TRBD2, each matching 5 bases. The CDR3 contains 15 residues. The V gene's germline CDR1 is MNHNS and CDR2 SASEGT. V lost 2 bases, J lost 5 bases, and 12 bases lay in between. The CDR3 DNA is TGTGCCAGCAGTGAATCGGGACGCCAAACCGGGGAGCTGTTTTTT. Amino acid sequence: CASSESGRQTGELFF.

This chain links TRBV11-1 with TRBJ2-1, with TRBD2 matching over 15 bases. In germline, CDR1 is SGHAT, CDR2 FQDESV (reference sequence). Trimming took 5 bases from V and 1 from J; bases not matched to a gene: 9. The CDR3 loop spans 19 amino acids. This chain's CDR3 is CASSPRTSGRGGSYNEQFF. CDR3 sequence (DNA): TGTGCCAGCAGCCCCAGGACTAGCGGGAGGGGGGGGTCCTACAATGAGCAGTTCTTC.

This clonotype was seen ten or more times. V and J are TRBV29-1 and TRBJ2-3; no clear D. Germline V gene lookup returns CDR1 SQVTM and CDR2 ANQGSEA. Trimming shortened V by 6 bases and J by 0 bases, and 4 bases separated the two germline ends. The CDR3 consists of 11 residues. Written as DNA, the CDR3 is TGCAGCGTCGGGAGCACAGATACGCAGTATTTT. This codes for CSVGSTDTQYF.

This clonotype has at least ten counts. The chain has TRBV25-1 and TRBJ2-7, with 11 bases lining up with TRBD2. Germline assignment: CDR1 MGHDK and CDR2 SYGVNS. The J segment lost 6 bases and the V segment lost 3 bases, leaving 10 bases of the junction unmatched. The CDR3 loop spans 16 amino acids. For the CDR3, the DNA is TGTGCCAGCAGTGAGCCGTCACTAGCGGGAGAGGTCGAGCAGTACTTC. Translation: CASSEPSLAGEVEQYF.

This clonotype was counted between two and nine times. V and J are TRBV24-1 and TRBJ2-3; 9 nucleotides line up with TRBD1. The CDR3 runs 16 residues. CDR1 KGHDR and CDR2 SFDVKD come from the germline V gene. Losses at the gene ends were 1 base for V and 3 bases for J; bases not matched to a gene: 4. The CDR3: CATSDFTGGSTDTQYF. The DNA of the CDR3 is TGTGCCACCAGTGATTTCACAGGGGGCTCGACAGATACGCAGTATTTT.

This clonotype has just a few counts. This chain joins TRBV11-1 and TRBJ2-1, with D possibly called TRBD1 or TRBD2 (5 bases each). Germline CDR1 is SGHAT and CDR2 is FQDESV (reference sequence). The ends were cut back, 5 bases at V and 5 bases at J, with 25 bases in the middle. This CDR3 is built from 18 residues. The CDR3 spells CASSQYPIGRAEDNEQFF. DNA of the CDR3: TGTGCCAGCAGCCAATACCCCATTGGCAGGGCGGAGGACAATGAGCAGTTCTTC.

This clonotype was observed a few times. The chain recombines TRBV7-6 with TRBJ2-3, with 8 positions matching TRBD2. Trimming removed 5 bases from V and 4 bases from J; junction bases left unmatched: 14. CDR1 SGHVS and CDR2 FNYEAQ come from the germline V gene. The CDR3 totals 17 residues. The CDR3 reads CASSPTPKREFPDTQYF. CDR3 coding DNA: TGTGCCAGCAGCCCAACCCCTAAGCGGGAGTTCCCAGATACGCAGTATTTT.

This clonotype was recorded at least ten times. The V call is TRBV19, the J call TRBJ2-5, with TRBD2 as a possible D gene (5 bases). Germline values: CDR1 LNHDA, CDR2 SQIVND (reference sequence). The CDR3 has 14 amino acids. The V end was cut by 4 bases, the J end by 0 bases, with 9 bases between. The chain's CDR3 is CASSSREYQETQYF. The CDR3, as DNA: TGTGCCAGTAGTAGTAGGGAGTACCAAGAGACCCAGTACTTC.

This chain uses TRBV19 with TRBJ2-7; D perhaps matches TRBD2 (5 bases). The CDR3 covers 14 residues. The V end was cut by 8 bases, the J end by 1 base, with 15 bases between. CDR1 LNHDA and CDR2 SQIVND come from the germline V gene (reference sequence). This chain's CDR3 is CASSGRERSYEQYF. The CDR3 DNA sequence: TGTGCCAGTTCCGGACGGGAAAGATCCTACGAGCAGTACTTC.

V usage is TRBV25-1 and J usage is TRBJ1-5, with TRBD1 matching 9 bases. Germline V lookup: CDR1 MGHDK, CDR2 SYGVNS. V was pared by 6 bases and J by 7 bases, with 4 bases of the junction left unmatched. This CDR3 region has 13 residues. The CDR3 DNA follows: TGTGCCAGCAGCGGACAGGGGCGGCAGCCCCAGCATTTT. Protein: CASSGQGRQPQHF.

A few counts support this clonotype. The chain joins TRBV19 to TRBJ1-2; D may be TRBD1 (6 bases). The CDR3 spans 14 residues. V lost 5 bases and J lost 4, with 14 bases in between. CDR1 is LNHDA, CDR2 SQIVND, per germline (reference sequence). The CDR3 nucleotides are TGTGCCAGTAGTCCTTGGACAGCCCTCTATGGCTACACCTTC. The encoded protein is CASSPWTALYGYTF.

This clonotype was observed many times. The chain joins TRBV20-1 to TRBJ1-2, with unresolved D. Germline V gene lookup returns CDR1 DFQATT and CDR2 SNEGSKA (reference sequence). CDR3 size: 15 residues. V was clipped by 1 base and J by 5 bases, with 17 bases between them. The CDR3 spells CSARADLFEWYGYTF. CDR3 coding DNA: TGCAGTGCTAGAGCCGACCTATTTGAGTGGTATGGCTACACCTTC.

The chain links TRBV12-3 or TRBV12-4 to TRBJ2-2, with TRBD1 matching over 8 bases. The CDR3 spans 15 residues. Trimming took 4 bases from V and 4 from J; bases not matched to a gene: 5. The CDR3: CASSSGGAGTGELFF. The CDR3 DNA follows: TGTGCCAGCAGTTCAGGGGGCGCGGGCACCGGGGAGCTGTTTTTT.

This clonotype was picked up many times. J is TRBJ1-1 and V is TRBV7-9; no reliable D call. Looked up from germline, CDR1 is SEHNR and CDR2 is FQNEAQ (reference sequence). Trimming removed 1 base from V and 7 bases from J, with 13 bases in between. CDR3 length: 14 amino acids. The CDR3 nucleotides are TGTGCCAGCAGCTTAGTTGCGGGTCAAGTTGAAGCTTTCTTT. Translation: CASSLVAGQVEAFF. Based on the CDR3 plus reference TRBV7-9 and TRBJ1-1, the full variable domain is DTGVSQNPRHKITKRGQNVTFRCDPISEHNRLYWYRQTLGQGPEFLTYFQNEAQLEKSRLLSDRFSAERPKGSFSTLEIQRTEQGDSAMYLCASSLVAGQVEAFFGQGTRLTVV.

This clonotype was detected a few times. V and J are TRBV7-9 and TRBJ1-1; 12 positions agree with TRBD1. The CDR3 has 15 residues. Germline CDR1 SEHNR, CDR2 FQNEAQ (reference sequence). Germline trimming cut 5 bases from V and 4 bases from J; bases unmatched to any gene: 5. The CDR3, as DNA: TGTGCCAGCAGCCTGGGACAGGGGGCAGGCACTGAAGCTTTCTTT. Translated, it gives CASSLGQGAGTEAFF.

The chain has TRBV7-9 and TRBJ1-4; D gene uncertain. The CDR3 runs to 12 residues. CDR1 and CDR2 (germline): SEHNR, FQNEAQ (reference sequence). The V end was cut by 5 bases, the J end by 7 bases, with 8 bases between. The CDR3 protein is CASSPWGEKLFF. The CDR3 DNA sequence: TGTGCCAGCAGCCCTTGGGGTGAAAAACTGTTTTTT.

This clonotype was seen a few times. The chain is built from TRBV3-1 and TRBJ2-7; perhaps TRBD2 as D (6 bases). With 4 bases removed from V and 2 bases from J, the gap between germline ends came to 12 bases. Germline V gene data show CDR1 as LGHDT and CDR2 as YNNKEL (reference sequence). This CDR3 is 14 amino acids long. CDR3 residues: CASSPGRHPYEQYF. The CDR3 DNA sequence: TGTGCCAGCAGCCCCGGGAGACACCCCTACGAGCAGTACTTC.

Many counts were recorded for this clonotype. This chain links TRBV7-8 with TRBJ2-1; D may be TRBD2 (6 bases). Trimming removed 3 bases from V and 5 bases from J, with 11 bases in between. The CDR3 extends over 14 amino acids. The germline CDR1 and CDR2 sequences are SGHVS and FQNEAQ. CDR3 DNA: TGTGCCAGCAGCTTCGTGCCGGGGGACAATGAGCAGTTCTTC. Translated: CASSFVPGDNEQFF. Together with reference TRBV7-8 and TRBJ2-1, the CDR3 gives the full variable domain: GAGVSQSPRYKVAKRGQDVALRCDPISGHVSLFWYQQALGQGPEFLTYFQNEAQLDKSGLPSDRFFAERPEGSVSTLKIQRTQQEDSAVYLCASSFVPGDNEQFFGPGTRLTVL.

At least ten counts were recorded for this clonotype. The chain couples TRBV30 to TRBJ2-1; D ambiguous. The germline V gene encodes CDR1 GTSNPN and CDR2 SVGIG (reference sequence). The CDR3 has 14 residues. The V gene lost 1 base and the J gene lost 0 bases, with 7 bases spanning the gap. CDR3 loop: CAWSGISSYNEQFF. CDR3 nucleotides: TGTGCCTGGAGTGGAATAAGCTCCTACAATGAGCAGTTCTTC.